The 31 T cell receptor beta chains below were found in one sample sequenced in a study of radiation and T cells in renal cell carcinoma. Time point indicated: blood 4 weeks post-SBRT, at nephrectomy. Specified treatment: 15 Gy SBRT to primary tumor, nephrectomy 4 weeks later. The method was immunoSEQ multiplex PCR; TCRdb's version includes in-frame clones alone and lacks a portion of them. Among 150,000 to 200,000 clones listed, 88% were seen once. The source was blood, collected from a patient whose treatment included radiotherapy and nephrectomy. Receptors were obtained from a woman between 45 and 65 years old with renal cell carcinoma.

The chain recombines TRBV15 with TRBJ1-5; D gene ambiguous. Germline CDR1 is LNHNV and CDR2 is YYDKDF (reference sequence). The V end lost 0 bases, the J end lost 5 bases, and 5 bases lay between the germline ends. This CDR3 spans 13 amino acids. CDR3 nucleotide sequence: TGTGCCACCAGCAGAGATCTTTATCAGCCCCAGCATTTT. It codes for CATSRDLYQPQHF.

The chain has TRBV18 and TRBJ1-2; weak D call: TRBD1 (6 bases). CDR1 and CDR2 from the germline V gene are KGHSH and LQKENI. The V end was cut by 3 bases, the J end by 2 bases, with 10 bases between. The CDR3 runs 14 residues. Here the CDR3 DNA reads TGTGCCAGCTCACCGGCCGGGGGCAACTATGGCTACACCTTC. The encoded protein is CASSPAGGNYGYTF. The whole variable domain, remainder taken from reference TRBV18 and TRBJ1-2, is NAGVMQNPRHLVRRRGQEARLRCSPMKGHSHVYWYRQLPEEGLKFMVYLQKENIIDESGMPKERFSAEFPKEGPSILRIQQVVRGDSAAYFCASSPAGGNYGYTFGSGTRLTVV.

For the CDR3, the DNA is TGTGCCAGCAGCTTCGTGACAGGCCTGAACACTGAAGCTTTCTTT. Translation: CASSFVTGLNTEAFF. The genes are TRBV7-9 and TRBJ1-1; tentatively, D is TRBD1 (6 bases). The length of the CDR3 is 15 residues. Trimming cost V 3 bases and J 0 bases, with 11 bases left between them. CDR1 is SEHNR and CDR2 is FQNEAQ in the germline V gene (reference sequence).

This clone was seen only a few times. V is TRBV9 and J is TRBJ1-2; tentatively, D is TRBD1 (6 bases). CDR3 length: 12 residues. Germline CDR1 and CDR2: SGDLS and YYNGEE. V was shortened by 1 base and J by 8 bases, with 9 bases between the two germline ends. This CDR3 is CASSVQGKGYTF. CDR3 bases: TGTGCCAGCAGCGTACAGGGGAAGGGCTACACCTTC.

The gene calls are TRBV29-1 and TRBJ2-7, with TRBD1 matching over 10 bases. J gave up 3 bases and V 8 bases, and 4 bases lay outside the gene matches. In germline, CDR1 is SQVTM, CDR2 ANQGSEA. There are 12 residues in the CDR3. The CDR3 here is CSSRDRGYEQYF. The CDR3 region has the DNA TGCAGCTCCCGGGACAGGGGCTACGAGCAGTACTTC.

CDR3 in DNA: TGCGCCAGCAGCTCGATATTCACAGATACGCAGTATTTT. As protein: CASSSIFTDTQYF. This sequence joins TRBV5-1 and TRBJ2-3; D remains ambiguous. The CDR3 runs 13 residues. Germline V gene data show CDR1 as SGHRS and CDR2 as YFSETQ. V lost 3 bases to trimming and J lost 2 bases, with 7 bases between them.

The table lists this clone with a count of one. This rearrangement joins TRBV5-8 to TRBJ1-1; possibly TRBD1 for D (5 bases). The CDR3 runs to 13 residues. In germline, CDR1 is SGHTS, CDR2 YDEGEE. V lost 1 base and J lost 5, with 9 bases in between. The DNA of the CDR3 is TGTGCCAGCAGCTTGATCAGGGATACTGAAGCTTTCTTT. Its translation: CASSLIRDTEAFF.

This chain joins TRBV7-8 and TRBJ2-1; D gene unclear. This CDR3 spans 16 amino acids. Trimming left V 0 bases short and J 0 bases short, with 9 bases between. Germline values: CDR1 SGHVS, CDR2 FQNEAQ. CDR3 DNA: TGTGCCAGCAGCTTAGCGACTCTAGGCTCCTACAATGAGCAGTTCTTC. Translation: CASSLATLGSYNEQFF.

Concerning this clone: This CDR3 is also generated by other DNA sequences in the sample. This chain connects TRBV5-4 to TRBJ2-1; D might be TRBD2 (6 bases). V was clipped by 3 bases and J by 4 bases, with 14 bases between them. The CDR3 is 15 residues long. The germline gives CDR1 SGHNT, CDR2 YYREEE (reference sequence). The CDR3 sequence is CASSSGTGGYNEQFF. The CDR3 nucleotides are TGTGCCAGCAGCTCGGGGACCGGAGGGTACAATGAGCAGTTCTTC.

The CDR3 loop is CASSLTGTNFDTIYF. Here the CDR3 DNA reads TGCGCCAGCAGCTTGACAGGAACCAATTTCGACACCATATATTTT. The chain combines TRBV5-1 with TRBJ1-3, with a possible D match to TRBD1 (5 bases). With 1 base removed from V and 8 bases from J, the gap between germline ends came to 16 bases. This CDR3 comprises 15 residues. CDR1 is SGHRS, CDR2 YFSETQ, per germline. The variable domain in full, completed from reference TRBV5-1 and TRBJ1-3, reads KAGVTQTPRYLIKTRGQQVTLSCSPISGHRSVSWYQQTPGQGLQFLFEYFSETQRNKGNFPGRFSGRQFSNSRSEMNVSTLELGDSALYLCASSLTGTNFDTIYFGEGSWLTVV.

V and J are TRBV7-2 and TRBJ2-7, with TRBD1 matching 7 bases. The CDR3 loop spans 12 amino acids. The J segment lost 5 bases and the V segment lost 6 bases, leaving 4 bases of the junction unmatched. Germline CDR1 and CDR2: SGHTA and FQGNSA. As DNA, the CDR3 is TGTGCCAGCAGTTACACAGGGGACGAGCAGTACTTC. This codes for CASSYTGDEQYF.

To note about this clone: Other DNA sequences within the sample encode an identical CDR3. This rearrangement joins TRBV18 to TRBJ1-1; D call uncertain. CDR1 KGHSH and CDR2 LQKENI come from the germline V gene. This CDR3 contains 13 residues. V shed 1 base and J shed 0 bases, with 3 bases lying between them. The CDR3 spells CASSPQVNTEAFF. The CDR3 DNA reads TGTGCCAGCTCACCACAGGTGAACACTGAAGCTTTCTTT. The whole variable domain, filled in from reference TRBV18 and TRBJ1-1, reads NAGVMQNPRHLVRRRGQEARLRCSPMKGHSHVYWYRQLPEEGLKFMVYLQKENIIDESGMPKERFSAEFPKEGPSILRIQQVVRGDSAAYFCASSPQVNTEAFFGQGTRLTVV.

This rearrangement joins TRBV2 to TRBJ2-1; 7 bases align to TRBD2. In germline, CDR1 is SNHLY, CDR2 FYNNEI. V dropped 9 bases and J dropped 9; count of bases not matched to a gene: 5. This CDR3 is 11 amino acids long. CDR3 residues: CASLTSREQFF. Written as DNA, the CDR3 is TGTGCCAGTTTGACTAGCCGTGAGCAGTTCTTC.

The gene calls are TRBV11-3 and TRBJ2-3, with 8 bases lining up with TRBD2. The junction had 11 bases not matched to a gene; V was cut back by 5 bases and J by 7 bases. This CDR3 is 15 amino acids long. The germline CDR1 and CDR2 sequences are SGHNT and YENEEA. CDR3 DNA: TGTGCCAGCAGCACACACGGGGGGGCGGGAAATACGCAGTATTTT. Translated: CASSTHGGAGNTQYF.

The chain carries TRBV5-4 and TRBJ1-1; no clear D gene. V lost 4 bases and J 4 bases, leaving 17 bases between the germline ends. The CDR3 is 15 residues long. Per the germline V gene, CDR1 is SGHNT and CDR2 is YYREEE (reference sequence). The CDR3 DNA sequence: TGTGCCAGCAGCCCCCTCCAGGAGTTTGGCACTGAAGCTTTCTTT. It specifies CASSPLQEFGTEAFF.

The CDR3 DNA reads as TGTGCCAGCAGCTTAGATCTACAGTCAGATACGCAGTATTTT. Translating gives CASSLDLQSDTQYF. The J gene is TRBJ2-3, the V gene TRBV11-2; D unclear. V was trimmed by 0 bases and J by 4 bases, leaving 8 bases between them. The CDR3 spans 14 residues. Per the germline V gene, CDR1 is SGHAT and CDR2 is FQNNGV.

The chain recombines TRBV4-1 with TRBJ1-5; D may be TRBD1 (5 bases). The CDR3 extends over 15 amino acids. The germline V gene encodes CDR1 MGHRA and CDR2 YSYEKL. V was pared by 5 bases and J by 0 bases, with 11 bases between. The CDR3 region is CASSRGEDSNQPQHF. The DNA of the CDR3 is TGCGCCAGCAGCAGAGGGGAGGATAGCAATCAGCCCCAGCATTTT.

The chain recombines TRBV9 with TRBJ2-1; a possible D gene is TRBD1 (5 bases). Germline-derived CDR1 and CDR2 are SGDLS and YYNGEE. The CDR3 totals 13 residues. Between the trimmed V and J ends, which lost 0 bases and 8 bases, there was a span of 9 bases. CDR3 sequence: CASSVDPGYEQFF. Here the CDR3 DNA reads TGTGCCAGCAGCGTAGATCCAGGGTATGAGCAGTTCTTC.

The chain employs TRBV30 and TRBJ2-5, with D possibly being TRBD2 (5 bases). The CDR3 is 13 residues long. V was trimmed by 0 bases and J by 5 bases, leaving 10 bases between them. Germline CDR1 reads GTSNPN; CDR2 reads SVGIG (reference sequence). CDR3 region: CAWSVSRGETQYF. The CDR3 DNA reads TGTGCCTGGAGTGTTTCGAGAGGGGAGACCCAGTACTTC.

The chain employs TRBV5-1 and TRBJ1-1; 11 bases map to TRBD1. This CDR3 is built from 15 residues. V shed 0 bases, J shed 3 bases, and the junction held 1 base outside the gene matches. Germline CDR1 is SGHRS and CDR2 is YFSETQ. The CDR3 bases are TGCGCCAGCAGCTTGGAGGGACAGGGGGACACTGAAGCTTTCTTT. Translation gives CASSLEGQGDTEAFF.

This chain connects TRBV2 to TRBJ1-2, with D possibly TRBD1 on 5 matching bases. The CDR3 spans 13 residues. The ends were cut back, 5 bases at V and 4 bases at J, with 11 bases in the middle. Germline V gene lookup returns CDR1 SNHLY and CDR2 FYNNEI. CDR3 residues: CASSLTGAYGYTF. CDR3 coding DNA: TGTGCCAGCAGTTTAACAGGAGCCTATGGCTACACCTTC.

The chain has TRBV19 and TRBJ1-1, with D maybe TRBD1 (5 bases). This CDR3 region has 14 residues. Trimming removed 3 bases from V and 1 base from J, with 9 bases in between. The germline V gene encodes CDR1 LNHDA and CDR2 SQIVND (reference sequence). The CDR3 loop is CASSIRQPNTEAFF. CDR3 nucleotide sequence: TGTGCCAGTAGTATTCGACAGCCGAACACTGAAGCTTTCTTT. The complete variable domain, with remaining parts taken from reference TRBV19 and TRBJ1-1, reads DGGITQSPKYLFRKEGQNVTLSCEQNLNHDAMYWYRQDPGQGLRLIYYSQIVNDFQKGDIAEGYSVSREKKESFPLTVTSAQKNPTAFYLCASSIRQPNTEAFFGQGTRLTVV.

The rearrangement links TRBV19 to TRBJ2-5; no clear D gene. V lost 4 bases and J lost 3, with 9 bases in between. From germline, CDR1 is LNHDA and CDR2 SQIVND (reference sequence). The CDR3 contains 13 residues. The CDR3 is CASSRDTEETQYF. CDR3 sequence (DNA): TGTGCCAGTAGTAGAGACACGGAAGAGACCCAGTACTTC.

The chain links TRBV19 to TRBJ1-5; D might be TRBD1 (6 bases). The CDR3 spans 13 residues. V was pared by 3 bases and J by 11 bases, with 14 bases between. Germline CDR1 and CDR2: LNHDA and SQIVND (reference sequence). The CDR3 region is CASSMSQGGSQHF. Here the CDR3 DNA reads TGTGCCAGTAGTATGTCACAAGGGGGGTCCCAGCATTTT.

This clone was counted only a few times. This chain links TRBV6-5 with TRBJ1-4; D uncertain. The germline V gene has CDR1 MNHEY and CDR2 SVGAGI. This CDR3 is 15 amino acids long. V was trimmed by 6 bases and J by 0 bases, leaving 11 bases between them. The CDR3 region has the DNA TGTGCCAGCAGACCAACGGGGACAACTAATGAAAAACTGTTTTTT. Its translation: CASRPTGTTNEKLFF.

The chain couples TRBV6-6 to TRBJ1-1; D is unclear. Per germline, CDR1 MNHNY and CDR2 SVGAGI (reference sequence). CDR3 length: 13 amino acids. V was clipped by 0 bases and J by 8 bases, with 10 bases between them. The CDR3 DNA follows: TGTGCCAGCAGTTACTCCCCGTTAAGCGAAGCTTTCTTT. Translating it yields CASSYSPLSEAFF.

V usage is TRBV6-5 and J usage is TRBJ1-1, with D perhaps matching TRBD1 (6 bases). The germline gives CDR1 MNHEY, CDR2 SVGAGI. The CDR3 is 13 amino acids. V was cut by 6 bases and J by 0 bases, with 8 bases left in between. The chain's CDR3 is CASRDSMNTEAFF. The CDR3 coding sequence is TGTGCCAGCAGGGACAGTATGAACACTGAAGCTTTCTTT.

The chain links TRBV4-3 to TRBJ1-1, with D tentatively TRBD1 (5 bases). Trimming took 0 bases from V and 1 from J, leaving 9 bases between them. This CDR3 contains 15 residues. Germline V gives CDR1 LGHNA, CDR2 YSLEER. The CDR3 sequence is CASSQDRQGNTEAFF. The CDR3 DNA is TGCGCCAGCAGCCAAGACAGGCAGGGGAACACTGAAGCTTTCTTT.

The J gene is TRBJ2-2, the V gene TRBV13; 7 bases match TRBD2. The length of the CDR3 is 15 residues. Germline trimming cut 6 bases from V and 6 bases from J; bases unmatched to any gene: 10. Per germline, CDR1 PRHDT and CDR2 FYEKMQ (reference sequence). The CDR3 region has the DNA TGTGCCAGCAGGTGGAGAGGGAGGGGCGCCGGGGAGCTGTTTTTT. Translation gives CASRWRGRGAGELFF. The variable domain in full, with the rest retrieved from reference TRBV13 and TRBJ2-2, is AAGVIQSPRHLIKEKRETATLKCYPIPRHDTVYWYQQGPGQDPQFLISFYEKMQSDKGSIPDRFSAQQFSDYHSELNMSSLELGDSALYFCASRWRGRGAGELFFGEGSRLTVL.

The genes are TRBV25-1 and TRBJ1-2; unclear D gene. Between the trimmed V and J ends, which lost 1 base and 4 bases, there was a span of 10 bases. From germline, CDR1 is MGHDK and CDR2 SYGVNS. CDR3 length: 14 residues. The CDR3 sequence: CASSEFSEGYGYTF. DNA for the CDR3: TGTGCCAGCAGTGAATTTTCGGAGGGCTATGGCTACACCTTC.

The chain carries TRBV7-2 and TRBJ2-5; D remains unclear. Trimming took 5 bases from V and 5 from J, leaving 18 bases between them. Looked up from germline, CDR1 is SGHTA and CDR2 is FQGNSA. The CDR3 is made up of 15 amino acids. Here the CDR3 reads CASSHRAQDRETQYF. CDR3 DNA: TGTGCCAGCAGCCACCGGGCCCAGGATCGGGAGACCCAGTACTTC.